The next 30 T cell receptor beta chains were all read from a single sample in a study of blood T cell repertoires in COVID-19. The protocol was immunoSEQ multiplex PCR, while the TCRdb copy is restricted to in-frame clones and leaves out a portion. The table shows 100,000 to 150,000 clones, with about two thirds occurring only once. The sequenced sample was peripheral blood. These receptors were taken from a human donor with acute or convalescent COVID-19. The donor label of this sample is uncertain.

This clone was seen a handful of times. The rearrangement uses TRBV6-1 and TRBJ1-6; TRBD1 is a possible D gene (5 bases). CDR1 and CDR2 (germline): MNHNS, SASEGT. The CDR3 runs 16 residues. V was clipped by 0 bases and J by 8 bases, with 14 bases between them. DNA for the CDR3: TGTGCCAGCAGTGAAGCGCTGGGGGGAGGAGATTCACCCCTCCACTTT. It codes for CASSEALGGGDSPLHF.

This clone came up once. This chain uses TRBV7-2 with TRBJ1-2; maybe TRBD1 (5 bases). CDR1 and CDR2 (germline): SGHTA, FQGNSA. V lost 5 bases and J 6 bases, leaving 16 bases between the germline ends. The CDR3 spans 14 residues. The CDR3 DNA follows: TGTGCCAGCAGCGCACCGGATCAAGGGGATGGCTACACCTTC. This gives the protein CASSAPDQGDGYTF.

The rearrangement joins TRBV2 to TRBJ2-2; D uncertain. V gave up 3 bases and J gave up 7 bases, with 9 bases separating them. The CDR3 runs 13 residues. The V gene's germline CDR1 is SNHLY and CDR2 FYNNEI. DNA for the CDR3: TGTGCCAGCAGTGAGGTCGCGGACGGGGAGCTGTTTTTT. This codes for CASSEVADGELFF. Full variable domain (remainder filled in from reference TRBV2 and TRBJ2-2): EPEVTQTPSHQVTQMGQEVILRCVPISNHLYFYWYRQILGQKVEFLVSFYNNEISEKSEIFDDQFSVERPDGSNFTLKIRSTKLEDSAMYFCASSEVADGELFFGEGSRLTVL.

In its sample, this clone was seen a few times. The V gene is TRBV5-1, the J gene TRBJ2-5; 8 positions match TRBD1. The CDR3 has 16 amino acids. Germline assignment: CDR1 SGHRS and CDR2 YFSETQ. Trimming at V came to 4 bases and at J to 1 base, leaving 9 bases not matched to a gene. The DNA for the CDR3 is TGCGCCAGCAGCGCAGGGGACAGGTCGTCCCAAGAGACCCAGTACTTC. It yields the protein CASSAGDRSSQETQYF.

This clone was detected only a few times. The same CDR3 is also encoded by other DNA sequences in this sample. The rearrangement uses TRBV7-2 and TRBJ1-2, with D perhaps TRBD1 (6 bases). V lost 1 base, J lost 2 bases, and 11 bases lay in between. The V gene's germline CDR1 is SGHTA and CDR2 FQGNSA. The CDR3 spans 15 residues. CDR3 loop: CASSLGSGVNYGYTF. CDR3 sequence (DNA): TGTGCCAGCAGCTTAGGTTCAGGGGTGAACTATGGCTACACCTTC.

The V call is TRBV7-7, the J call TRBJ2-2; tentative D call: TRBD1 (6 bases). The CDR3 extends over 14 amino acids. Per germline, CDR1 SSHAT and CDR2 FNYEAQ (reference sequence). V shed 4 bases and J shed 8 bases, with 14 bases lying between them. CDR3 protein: CASSSDSLNGELFF. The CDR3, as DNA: TGTGCCAGCAGCTCGGACAGTTTAAATGGGGAGCTGTTTTTT.

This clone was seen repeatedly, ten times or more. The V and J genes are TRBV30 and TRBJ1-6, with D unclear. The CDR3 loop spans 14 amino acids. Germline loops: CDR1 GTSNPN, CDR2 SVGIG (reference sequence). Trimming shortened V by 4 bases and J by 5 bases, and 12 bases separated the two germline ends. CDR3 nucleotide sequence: TGTGCCTGGAACCCCGGCGGGAATAATTCACCCCTCCACTTT. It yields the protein CAWNPGGNNSPLHF.

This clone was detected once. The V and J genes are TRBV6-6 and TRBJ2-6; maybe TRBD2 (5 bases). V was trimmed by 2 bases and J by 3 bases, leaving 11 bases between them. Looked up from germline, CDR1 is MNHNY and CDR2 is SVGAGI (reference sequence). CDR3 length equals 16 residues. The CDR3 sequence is CASSYEFGVGANVLTF. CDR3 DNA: TGTGCCAGCAGTTACGAGTTCGGGGTTGGGGCCAACGTCCTGACTTTC.

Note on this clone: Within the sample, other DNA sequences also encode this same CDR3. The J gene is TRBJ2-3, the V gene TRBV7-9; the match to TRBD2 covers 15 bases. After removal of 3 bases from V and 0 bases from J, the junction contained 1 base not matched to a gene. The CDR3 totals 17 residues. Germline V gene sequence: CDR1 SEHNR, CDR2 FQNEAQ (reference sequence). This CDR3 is CASSLGLAGGSTDTQYF. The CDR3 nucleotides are TGTGCCAGCAGCTTGGGACTAGCGGGGGGAAGCACAGATACGCAGTATTTT.

CDR3 nucleotides: TGTGCCAGCAGTCCACAGGGGGTGGGCTATGGCTACACCTTC. Protein product: CASSPQGVGYGYTF. The V and J genes are TRBV6-5 and TRBJ1-2, with 8 nucleotides matching TRBD1. The CDR3 totals 14 residues. Germline V CDR1 and CDR2: MNHEY, SVGAGI. V trimming: 5 bases; J trimming: 4 bases; junction bases outside the gene matches: 6.

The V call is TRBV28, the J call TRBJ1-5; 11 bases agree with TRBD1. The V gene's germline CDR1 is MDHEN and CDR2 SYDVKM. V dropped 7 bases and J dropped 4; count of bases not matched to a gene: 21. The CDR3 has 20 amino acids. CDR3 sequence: CASTRRGTGGRGGKNQPQHF. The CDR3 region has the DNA TGTGCCAGCACCCGTCGTGGGACAGGGGGGCGCGGGGGTAAGAATCAGCCCCAGCATTTT.

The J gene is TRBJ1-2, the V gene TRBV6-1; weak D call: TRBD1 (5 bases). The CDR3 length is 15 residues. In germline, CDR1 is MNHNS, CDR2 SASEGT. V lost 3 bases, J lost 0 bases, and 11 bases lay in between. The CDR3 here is CASSDRVTANYGYTF. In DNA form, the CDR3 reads TGTGCCAGCAGTGACAGGGTCACAGCTAACTATGGCTACACCTTC.

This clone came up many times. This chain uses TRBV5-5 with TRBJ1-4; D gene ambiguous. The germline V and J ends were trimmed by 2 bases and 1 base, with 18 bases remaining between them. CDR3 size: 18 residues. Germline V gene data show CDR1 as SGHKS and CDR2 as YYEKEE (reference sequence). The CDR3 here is CASSFFYRRGGTNEKLFF. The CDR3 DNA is TGTGCCAGCAGCTTTTTCTATCGGCGGGGAGGAACTAATGAAAAACTGTTTTTT.

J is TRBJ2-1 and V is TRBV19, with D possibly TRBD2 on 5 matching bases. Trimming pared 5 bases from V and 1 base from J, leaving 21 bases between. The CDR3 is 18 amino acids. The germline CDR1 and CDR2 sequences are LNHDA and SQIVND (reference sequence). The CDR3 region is CASSHSRWAGVSYNEQFF. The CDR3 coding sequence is TGTGCCAGTAGTCATAGTCGATGGGCGGGCGTTTCCTACAATGAGCAGTTCTTC.

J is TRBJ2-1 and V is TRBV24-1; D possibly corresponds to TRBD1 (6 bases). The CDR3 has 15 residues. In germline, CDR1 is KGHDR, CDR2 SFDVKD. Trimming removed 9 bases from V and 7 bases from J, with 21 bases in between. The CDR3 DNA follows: TGTGCCACCGAAAAACAGGGATGGGGTGGGAATGAGCAGTTCTTC. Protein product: CATEKQGWGGNEQFF.

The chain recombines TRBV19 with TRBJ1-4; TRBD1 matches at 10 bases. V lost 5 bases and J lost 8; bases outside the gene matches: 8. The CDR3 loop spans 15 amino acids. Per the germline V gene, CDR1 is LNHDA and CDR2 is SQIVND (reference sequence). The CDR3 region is CASSSQTGGDEKLFF. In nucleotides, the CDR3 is TGTGCCAGTAGTTCCCAGACAGGGGGCGACGAAAAACTGTTTTTT.

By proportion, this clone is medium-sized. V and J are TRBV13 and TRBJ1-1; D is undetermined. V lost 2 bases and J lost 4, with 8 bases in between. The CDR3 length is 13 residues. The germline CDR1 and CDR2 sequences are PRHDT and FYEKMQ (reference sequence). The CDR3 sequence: CASSLRETTEAFF. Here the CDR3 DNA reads TGTGCCAGCAGCTTACGGGAGACCACTGAAGCTTTCTTT.

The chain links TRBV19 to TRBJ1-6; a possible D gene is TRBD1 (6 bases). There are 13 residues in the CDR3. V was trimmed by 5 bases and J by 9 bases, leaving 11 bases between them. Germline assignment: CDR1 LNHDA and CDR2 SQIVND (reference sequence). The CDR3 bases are TGTGCCAGTAGTTCAGGGGCCACTTCACCCCTCCACTTT. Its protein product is CASSSGATSPLHF.

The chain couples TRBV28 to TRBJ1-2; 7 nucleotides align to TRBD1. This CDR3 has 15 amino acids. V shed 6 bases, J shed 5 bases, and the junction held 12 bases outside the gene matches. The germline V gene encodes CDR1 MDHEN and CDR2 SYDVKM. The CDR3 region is CASSSQGVGAYGYTF. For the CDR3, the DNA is TGTGCCAGCAGCTCTCAGGGGGTGGGGGCTTATGGCTACACCTTC.

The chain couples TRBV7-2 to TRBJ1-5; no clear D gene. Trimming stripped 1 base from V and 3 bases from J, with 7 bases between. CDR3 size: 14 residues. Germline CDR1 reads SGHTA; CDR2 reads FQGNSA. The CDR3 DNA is TGTGCCAGCAGCTTAGTACATCCCAATCAGCCCCAGCATTTT. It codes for CASSLVHPNQPQHF.

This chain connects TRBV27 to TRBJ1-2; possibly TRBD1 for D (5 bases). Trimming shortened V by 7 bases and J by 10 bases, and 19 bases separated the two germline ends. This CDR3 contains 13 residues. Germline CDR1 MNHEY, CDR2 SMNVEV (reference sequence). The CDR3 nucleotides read TGTGCCAGCACCCATCATCAGGGTGACGACTACACCTTC. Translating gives CASTHHQGDDYTF.

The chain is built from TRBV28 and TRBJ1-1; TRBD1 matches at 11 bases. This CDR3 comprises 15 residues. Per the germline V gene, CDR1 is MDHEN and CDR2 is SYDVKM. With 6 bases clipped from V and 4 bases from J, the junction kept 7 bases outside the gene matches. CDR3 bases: TGTGCCAGCAGACTCTGGACAGGGGGCACCACTGAAGCTTTCTTT. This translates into CASRLWTGGTTEAFF.

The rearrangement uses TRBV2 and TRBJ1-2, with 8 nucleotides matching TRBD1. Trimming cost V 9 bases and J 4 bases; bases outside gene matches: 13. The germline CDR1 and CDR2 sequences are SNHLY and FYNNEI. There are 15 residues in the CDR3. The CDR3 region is CARKRGQGLGYGYTF. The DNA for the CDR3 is TGTGCCAGAAAACGAGGACAGGGATTAGGCTATGGCTACACCTTC.

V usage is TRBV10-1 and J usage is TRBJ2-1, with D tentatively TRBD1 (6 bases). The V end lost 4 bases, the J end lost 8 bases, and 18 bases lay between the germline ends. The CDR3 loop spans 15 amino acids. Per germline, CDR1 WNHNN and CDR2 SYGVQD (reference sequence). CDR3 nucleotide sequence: TGCGCCAGCAGTGGGTCCGGGCCCTCAGGGGATGAGCAGTTCTTC. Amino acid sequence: CASSGSGPSGDEQFF.

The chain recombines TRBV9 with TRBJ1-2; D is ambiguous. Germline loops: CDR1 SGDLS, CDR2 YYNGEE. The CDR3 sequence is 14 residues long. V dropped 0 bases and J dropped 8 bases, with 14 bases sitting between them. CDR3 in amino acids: CASSVGRRGDGYTF. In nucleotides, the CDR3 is TGTGCCAGCAGCGTAGGAAGACGCGGAGACGGCTACACCTTC.

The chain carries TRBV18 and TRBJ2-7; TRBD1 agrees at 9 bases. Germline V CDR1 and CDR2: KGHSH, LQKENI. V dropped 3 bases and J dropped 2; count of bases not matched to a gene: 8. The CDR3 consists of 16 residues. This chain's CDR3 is CASSPLTRDRAYEQYF. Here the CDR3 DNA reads TGTGCCAGCTCACCTCTAACCCGGGACAGGGCCTACGAGCAGTACTTC.

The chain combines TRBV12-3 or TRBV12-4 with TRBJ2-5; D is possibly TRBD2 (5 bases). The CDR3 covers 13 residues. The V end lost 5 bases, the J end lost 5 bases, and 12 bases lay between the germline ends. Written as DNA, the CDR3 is TGTGCCAGCAGTCGAGGGAGTGGCGAGACCCAGTACTTC. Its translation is CASSRGSGETQYF.

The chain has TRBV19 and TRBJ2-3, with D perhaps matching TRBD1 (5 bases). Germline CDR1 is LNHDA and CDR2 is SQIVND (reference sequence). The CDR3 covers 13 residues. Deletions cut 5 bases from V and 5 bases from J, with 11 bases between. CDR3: CASSGLGVDTQYF. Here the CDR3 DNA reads TGTGCCAGTAGTGGGTTAGGGGTAGATACGCAGTATTTT.

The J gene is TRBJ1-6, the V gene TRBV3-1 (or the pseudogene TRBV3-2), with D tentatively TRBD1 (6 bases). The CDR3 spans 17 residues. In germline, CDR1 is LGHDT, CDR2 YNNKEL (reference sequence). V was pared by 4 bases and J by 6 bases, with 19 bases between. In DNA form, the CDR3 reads TGTGCCAGCAGCCTCGGGCCACAGGGTAGGGGTAATTCACCCCTCCACTTT. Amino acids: CASSLGPQGRGNSPLHF.

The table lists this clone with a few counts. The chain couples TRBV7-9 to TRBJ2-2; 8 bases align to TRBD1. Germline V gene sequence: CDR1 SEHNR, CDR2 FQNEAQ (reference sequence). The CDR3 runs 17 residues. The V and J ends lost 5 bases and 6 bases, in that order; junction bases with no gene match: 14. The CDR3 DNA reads TGTGCCAGCAGCCAGGGGCAGGGGGCTAAATCATCCGGGGAGCTGTTTTTT. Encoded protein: CASSQGQGAKSSGELFF.